These 30 T cell receptor beta chains share one sample of origin, sequenced in a study of early T cells in non-severe SARS-CoV-2 infection. TCRdb called the 5' RACE reads again in MiXCR, with one record for every CDR3 protein. This table has just over 65,000 distinct CDR3 sequences, about 13% appearing once. The sample taken for sequencing was whole blood. The source of these receptors is an adult who was a healthcare worker with PCR-confirmed SARS-CoV-2 infection or an uninfected control (not recorded which).

The chain recombines TRBV10-3 with TRBJ1-6, with a weak D call TRBD1 (5 bases). Germline lookup yields CDR1 ENHRY and CDR2 SYGVKD. The CDR3 covers 16 residues. Deletions cut 0 bases from V and 6 bases from J, with 12 bases between. The CDR3 region has the DNA TGTGCCATCAGTGAGTCTCCAGGGAGAATTAATTCACCCCTCCACTTT. Its protein product is CAISESPGRINSPLHF.

This clonotype appeared a few times. The chain links TRBV5-1 to TRBJ2-3, with 9 bases fitting TRBD1. CDR3 length: 15 residues. V was clipped by 0 bases and J by 5 bases; unmatched bases: 4. The germline gives CDR1 SGHRS, CDR2 YFSETQ. The CDR3 region is CASSLAGTGIDTQYF. The CDR3 nucleotides read TGCGCCAGCAGCTTGGCCGGGACAGGGATAGATACGCAGTATTTT.

As concerns this clonotype: A much bigger clone sits one base away, suggesting this may be a read error. This rearrangement joins TRBV29-1 to TRBJ2-5; D gene unclear. V was trimmed by 4 bases and J by 6 bases, leaving 9 bases between them. This CDR3 region has 11 residues. Germline V CDR1 and CDR2: SQVTM, ANQGSEA. CDR3 coding DNA: TGCAGCGTTGGAGTGGGGAAGACCCAGTACTTC. Translation gives CSVGVGKTQYF.

The J gene is TRBJ2-1, the V gene TRBV20-1; TRBD1 or TRBD2 may be the D gene (6 bases each). The V gene lost 0 bases and the J gene lost 8 bases, with 20 bases spanning the gap. Germline CDR1 DFQATT, CDR2 SNEGSKA (reference sequence). This CDR3 is 16 amino acids long. In DNA form, the CDR3 reads TGCAGTGCTAGAGATCTGGCGGGACAAGTCCCAGATGAGCAGTTCTTC. This translates into CSARDLAGQVPDEQFF.

This clonotype was seen at least ten times. The J gene is TRBJ2-3, the V gene TRBV10-1; D is possibly TRBD2 (5 bases). Germline lookup yields CDR1 WNHNN and CDR2 SYGVQD (reference sequence). This CDR3 is built from 16 residues. V gave up 3 bases and J gave up 1 base, with 14 bases separating them. CDR3 protein: CASSDRSKEGTDTQYF. The CDR3 nucleotides read TGCGCCAGCAGTGATCGCTCGAAGGAGGGCACAGATACGCAGTATTTT.

The chain has TRBV6-2 or TRBV6-3 and TRBJ1-1, with TRBD1 matching over 8 bases. The V and J ends lost 1 base and 9 bases, in that order; junction bases with no gene match: 4. The CDR3 length is 13 residues. Germline-derived CDR1 and CDR2 are MNHEY and SVGEGT. This CDR3 reads CASSYWGQAQAFF. The CDR3 DNA follows: TGTGCCAGCAGTTACTGGGGACAGGCTCAAGCTTTCTTT.

There are a few counts of this clonotype. The V call is TRBV20-1, the J call TRBJ2-4, with a weak D call TRBD1 (6 bases). The germline V gene encodes CDR1 DFQATT and CDR2 SNEGSKA (reference sequence). This CDR3 comprises 13 residues. The V end lost 6 bases, the J end lost 0 bases, and 9 bases lay between the germline ends. CDR3 nucleotides: TGCAGTGCACAGGACAGAGCCAAAAACATTCAGTACTTC. This gives the protein CSAQDRAKNIQYF.

At least ten counts were recorded for this clonotype. The chain couples TRBV19 to TRBJ2-1; no reliable D call. CDR3 length: 13 amino acids. Germline V gene sequence: CDR1 LNHDA, CDR2 SQIVND (reference sequence). Deletions cut 5 bases from V and 8 bases from J, with 13 bases between. CDR3 loop: CASSPWKGHEQFF. As DNA, the CDR3 is TGTGCCAGTAGTCCCTGGAAGGGTCATGAGCAGTTCTTC.

This clonotype has at least ten counts. The chain employs TRBV29-1 and TRBJ2-7; TRBD1 is a possible D gene (5 bases). V was shortened by 5 bases and J by 2 bases, with 10 bases between the two germline ends. The CDR3 runs to 12 residues. Germline CDR1 and CDR2: SQVTM and ANQGSEA. In DNA form, the CDR3 reads TGCAGCGTTCTGGGCAGGGCCTACGAGCAGTACTTC. Residues: CSVLGRAYEQYF.

This clonotype came up a few times. The CDR3 sequence is CSVLILSYEQYF. The CDR3 DNA reads TGCAGCGTTTTGATTCTCTCCTACGAGCAGTACTTC. The rearrangement joins TRBV29-1 to TRBJ2-7; D is unresolved. The germline V gene encodes CDR1 SQVTM and CDR2 ANQGSEA. The CDR3 totals 12 residues. V lost 5 bases, J lost 0 bases, and 8 bases lay in between.

With regard to this clonotype: It may be a read error: a sequence one base away is much more abundant. This chain uses TRBV14 with TRBJ1-4; a weak D match, TRBD1 (5 bases). Germline V gives CDR1 SGHDN, CDR2 FVKESK. CDR3 length equals 16 residues. V gave up 0 bases and J gave up 4 bases, with 12 bases separating them. CDR3 nucleotides: TGTGCCAGCAGCCAAGATTGGATCAGGGATAATGAAAAACTGTTTTTT. It codes for CASSQDWIRDNEKLFF.

This clonotype was seen a handful of times. This rearrangement joins TRBV29-1 to TRBJ1-1; D is unclear. The V and J ends lost 4 bases and 2 bases respectively, with 11 bases between them. The CDR3 totals 13 residues. Germline lookup yields CDR1 SQVTM and CDR2 ANQGSEA. DNA of the CDR3: TGCAGCGTTGTACAAGGGTTCAACACTGAAGCTTTCTTT. It encodes CSVVQGFNTEAFF.

This clonotype was picked up a small number of times. The rearrangement uses TRBV29-1 and TRBJ1-1; D is unresolved. The V gene's germline CDR1 is SQVTM and CDR2 ANQGSEA. The CDR3 spans 13 residues. Between the trimmed V and J ends, which lost 2 bases and 0 bases, there was a span of 7 bases. The CDR3 loop reads CSVERVLNTEAFF. Here the CDR3 DNA reads TGCAGCGTTGAAAGGGTCCTGAACACTGAAGCTTTCTTT. Based on the CDR3 plus reference TRBV29-1 and TRBJ1-1, the full variable domain is SAVISQKPSRDICQRGTSLTIQCQVDSQVTMMFWYRQQPGQSLTLIATANQGSEATYESGFVIDKFPISRPNLTFSTLTVSNMSPEDSSIYLCSVERVLNTEAFFGQGTRLTVV.

The gene calls are TRBV19 and TRBJ2-5, with D perhaps given as TRBD1 or TRBD2 (6 bases each). Germline CDR1 reads LNHDA; CDR2 reads SQIVND (reference sequence). Trimming shortened V by 9 bases and J by 6 bases, and 14 bases separated the two germline ends. This CDR3 spans 12 amino acids. This chain's CDR3 is CASPSGAKTQYF. The DNA for the CDR3 is TGTGCCAGCCCATCGGGGGCAAAGACCCAGTACTTC. Combining the CDR3 with reference TRBV19 and TRBJ2-5 gives the whole variable domain DGGITQSPKYLFRKEGQNVTLSCEQNLNHDAMYWYRQDPGQGLRLIYYSQIVNDFQKGDIAEGYSVSREKKESFPLTVTSAQKNPTAFYLCASPSGAKTQYFGPGTRLLVL.

This clonotype has a handful of counts. The chain links TRBV10-2 to TRBJ2-1; D gene unclear. The germline V gene encodes CDR1 WSHSY and CDR2 SAAADI. V dropped 4 bases and J dropped 0 bases, with 7 bases sitting between them. This CDR3 contains 14 residues. The chain's CDR3 is CASSGQSSYNEQFF. The CDR3 DNA reads TGCGCCAGCAGTGGACAAAGCTCCTACAATGAGCAGTTCTTC.

V gene TRBV19 combines with J gene TRBJ2-3; perhaps TRBD2 as D (5 bases). Germline V gene data show CDR1 as LNHDA and CDR2 as SQIVND (reference sequence). The CDR3 is 14 residues long. The CDR3 sequence is CAVGDTGLTDTQYF. The CDR3, as DNA: TGTGCAGTAGGAGACACCGGACTCACAGATACGCAGTATTTT.

In its sample, this clonotype was seen many times. This chain connects TRBV27 to TRBJ2-7; D uncertain. CDR1 is MNHEY, CDR2 SMNVEV, per germline (reference sequence). The CDR3 spans 14 residues. Trimming removed 2 bases at V and 7 bases at J, with 15 bases between. CDR3 sequence reads: CASSLRTDPWEQYF. The CDR3 DNA is TGTGCCAGCAGTTTACGCACAGACCCCTGGGAGCAGTACTTC.

This clonotype was found many times. The chain recombines TRBV5-1 with TRBJ1-1, with TRBD1 identical over 11 bases. CDR3 length: 12 residues. Germline loops: CDR1 SGHRS, CDR2 YFSETQ. Trimming cost V 4 bases and J 10 bases; bases outside gene matches: 3. CDR3 in amino acids: CASSLGTGGAFF. The CDR3 DNA sequence: TGCGCCAGCAGCCTGGGGACAGGGGGAGCTTTCTTT.

The rearrangement links TRBV9 to TRBJ2-7; TRBD1 aligns across 7 bases. The CDR3 consists of 14 residues. Trimming at V came to 0 bases and at J to 2 bases, leaving 2 bases not matched to a gene. Germline V gene sequence: CDR1 SGDLS, CDR2 YYNGEE. The CDR3 loop reads CASSVDRGTYEQYF. CDR3 nucleotide sequence: TGTGCCAGCAGCGTAGACAGGGGAACCTACGAGCAGTACTTC.

This chain links TRBV11-1 with TRBJ2-3; weak D call: TRBD2 (6 bases). The CDR3 runs to 15 residues. The germline CDR1 and CDR2 sequences are SGHAT and FQDESV (reference sequence). V dropped 4 bases and J dropped 9 bases, with 20 bases sitting between them. CDR3 nucleotides: TGTGCCAGCAGCTCCATAGCTGGAGGGCAGAACACGCAGTATTTT. This translates into CASSSIAGGQNTQYF.

This clonotype appeared many times. The V call is TRBV25-1, the J call TRBJ1-4; D remains unclear. The CDR3 runs to 15 residues. Germline V CDR1 and CDR2: MGHDK, SYGVNS. V was cut by 3 bases and J by 2 bases, with 10 bases left in between. The CDR3 DNA reads as TGTGCCAGCAGTGAGCCGGGGTTCACTAATGAAAAACTGTTTTTT. This translates into CASSEPGFTNEKLFF.

This rearrangement joins TRBV14 to TRBJ2-7; no clear D. The CDR3 contains 14 residues. Germline-derived CDR1 and CDR2 are SGHDN and FVKESK. V was pared by 4 bases and J by 5 bases, with 15 bases between. The CDR3 DNA reads TGTGCCAGCAGCCCCCTTTTGTGGGCCCACGAGCAGTACTTC. It encodes CASSPLLWAHEQYF. Supplemented by reference TRBV14 and TRBJ2-7, the full variable domain reads EAGVTQFPSHSVIEKGQTVTLRCDPISGHDNLYWYRRVMGKEIKFLLHFVKESKQDESGMPNNRFLAERTGGTYSTLKVQPAELEDSGVYFCASSPLLWAHEQYFGPGTRLTVT.

This sequence joins TRBV7-8 and TRBJ2-7; D possibly uses TRBD1 or TRBD2 (6 bases each). The CDR3 loop spans 14 amino acids. The ends were cut back, 5 bases at V and 0 bases at J, with 11 bases in the middle. Germline CDR1 is SGHVS and CDR2 is FQNEAQ. CDR3 amino acids: CASSPRDTSYEQYF. CDR3 coding DNA: TGTGCCAGCAGCCCGCGGGACACCTCCTACGAGCAGTACTTC. Full variable domain (missing parts from reference TRBV7-8 and TRBJ2-7): GAGVSQSPRYKVAKRGQDVALRCDPISGHVSLFWYQQALGQGPEFLTYFQNEAQLDKSGLPSDRFFAERPEGSVSTLKIQRTQQEDSAVYLCASSPRDTSYEQYFGPGTRLTVT.

This chain links TRBV5-1 with TRBJ2-4, with a tentative D call TRBD2 (6 bases). Looked up from germline, CDR1 is SGHRS and CDR2 is YFSETQ. Trimming cost V 2 bases and J 2 bases, with 14 bases left between them. This CDR3 region has 16 residues. CDR3 loop: CASSFLRGDSKNIQYF. The CDR3 bases are TGCGCCAGCAGCTTTCTGAGAGGGGACTCCAAAAACATTCAGTACTTC.

The V and J genes are TRBV28 and TRBJ2-7; 12 positions match TRBD1. The CDR3 covers 15 residues. V lost 3 bases, J lost 7 bases, and 7 bases stayed unmatched. Germline V gene sequence: CDR1 MDHEN, CDR2 SYDVKM. CDR3 nucleotide sequence: TGTGCCAGCAGTTTGCCGGGACAGGGGGCGCGGGAGCAGTACTTC. Translated: CASSLPGQGAREQYF. The variable domain in full, completed from reference TRBV28 and TRBJ2-7, reads DVKVTQSSRYLVKRTGEKVFLECVQDMDHENMFWYRQDPGLGLRLIYFSYDVKMKEKGDIPEGYSVSREKKERFSLILESASTNQTSMYLCASSLPGQGAREQYFGPGTRLTVT.

This sequence joins TRBV9 and TRBJ2-1, with 13 bases aligning to TRBD2. V was pared by 0 bases and J by 3 bases, with 9 bases of the junction left unmatched. The CDR3 has 19 residues. CDR1 and CDR2 (germline): SGDLS, YYNGEE. The CDR3 is CASSVELTSGRLDYNEQFF. As DNA, the CDR3 is TGTGCCAGCAGCGTAGAGTTGACTAGCGGGAGGCTAGACTACAATGAGCAGTTCTTC.

This clonotype has more than one count but fewer than ten. The V call is TRBV29-1, the J call TRBJ2-1; 12 bases align to TRBD2. After removal of 6 bases from V and 15 bases from J, the junction contained 9 bases not matched to a gene. The germline V gene encodes CDR1 SQVTM and CDR2 ANQGSEA. The CDR3 is 12 residues long. CDR3: CSVEASGRARFF. CDR3 DNA: TGCAGCGTCGAGGCTAGCGGGAGGGCCCGGTTCTTC.

This clonotype came up a few times. The chain joins TRBV28 to TRBJ2-4; D perhaps matches TRBD2 (6 bases). Between the trimmed V and J ends, which lost 8 bases and 0 bases, there was a span of 20 bases. The CDR3 is made up of 17 amino acids. Germline values: CDR1 MDHEN, CDR2 SYDVKM. The CDR3 DNA reads as TGTGCCAGCCACCCCCTAGGGACTTCTCTAGCCAAAAACATTCAGTACTTC. It encodes CASHPLGTSLAKNIQYF.

The V call is TRBV11-1, the J call TRBJ2-1; D uncertain. The V end was cut by 2 bases, the J end by 2 bases, with 10 bases between. In germline, CDR1 is SGHAT, CDR2 FQDESV (reference sequence). This CDR3 is built from 15 residues. Written as DNA, the CDR3 is TGTGCCAGCAGCTTAAACTTACTTCCCTACAATGAGCAGTTCTTC. Translated: CASSLNLLPYNEQFF.

This clonotype was picked up a small number of times. The V and J genes are TRBV11-2 and TRBJ2-1; TRBD2 matches at 7 bases. Germline V gene data show CDR1 as SGHAT and CDR2 as FQNNGV. J was trimmed by 8 bases and V by 2 bases; bases with no gene match: 6. The CDR3 is 14 residues long. CDR3 loop: CASSLNPGGDEQFF. DNA for the CDR3: TGTGCCAGCAGCTTAAATCCGGGAGGCGATGAGCAGTTCTTC. The variable domain in full, with the rest retrieved from reference TRBV11-2 and TRBJ2-1, is EAGVAQSPRYKIIEKRQSVAFWCNPISGHATLYWYQQILGQGPKLLIQFQNNGVVDDSQLPKDRFSAERLKGVDSTLKIQPAKLEDSAVYLCASSLNPGGDEQFFGPGTRLTVL.